This is a list of T cell receptor beta chains from one sample in a study of blood T cell repertoires in COVID-19. The data were produced by immunoSEQ multiplex PCR, yet TCRdb's version contains in-frame clones alone and is incomplete. The sample lists 270,000 or so clones; approximately 77% were seen once. The sequencing input was peripheral blood. These receptors were collected from a woman aged 18-30 years with acute or convalescent COVID-19. CDR3s include the opening cysteine and the closing phenylalanine or tryptophan. A D gene is named only where the DNA matches it firmly. Only some rows state a clone size, as once, few, many or a class for expanded clones.

CDR3 DNA | CDR3 protein | V gene | clone size | D gene | J gene
TGTGCCAGCAGCCAAGGTATAGAGTCGAACACTGAAGCTTTCTTT | CASSQGIESNTEAFF | TRBV3-1/TRBV3-2 | - | - | TRBJ1-1
TGTGCCAGCAGCCCGAGCTCGACCGGGGAGCTGTTTTTT | CASSPSSTGELFF | TRBV7-3 | - | - | TRBJ2-2
TGTGCCAGCAGCCGCACAGGGCCCGGGGAGCTGTTTTTT | CASSRTGPGELFF | TRBV14 | - | - | TRBJ2-2
TGTGCCAGATTTGGCGCGTGGGGGAGGAATCAGCCCCAGCATTTT | CARFGAWGRNQPQHF | TRBV6-8 | - | - | TRBJ1-5
TGTGCCAGCAGTCCGGGACTAGCCCTCGCCAACAATGAGCAGTTCTTC | CASSPGLALANNEQFF | TRBV6-2/TRBV6-3 | many | TRBD2 | TRBJ2-1
TGCAGTGCTAGTCGCGGGAGCAGCTGGTCCTACGAGCAGTACTTC | CSASRGSSWSYEQYF | TRBV20-1 | - | TRBD2 | TRBJ2-7
TGTGCCAGCAGTGAAGCGGGAGAACTCTACAATGAGCAGTTCTTC | CASSEAGELYNEQFF | TRBV2 | few | - | TRBJ2-1
TGTGCCAGCAGCAATCAGGGGGGATCTGAAAAACTGTTTTTT | CASSNQGGSEKLFF | TRBV7-2 | - | TRBD1 | TRBJ1-4
TGTGCCAGCTCACTGATTGTAGCCAGCACCTCACCAACCTACGAGCAGTACTTC | CASSLIVASTSPTYEQYF | TRBV18 | - | - | TRBJ2-7
TGTGCCAGCAGGAGGGTGGCGAACACTGAAGCTTTCTTT | CASRRVANTEAFF | TRBV7-2 | - | - | TRBJ1-1
TGTGCCAGCTCACCACTTGGGACAGGGGGAAATGAGCAGTTCTTC | CASSPLGTGGNEQFF | TRBV18 | once | TRBD1 | TRBJ2-1
TGCAGCGTAGGGGACACGCCCTACGAGCAGTACTTC | CSVGDTPYEQYF | TRBV29-1 | - | - | TRBJ2-7
TGTGCCAACAGTTCGAAAGCGTTTAATGAGCAGTTCTTC | CANSSKAFNEQFF | TRBV6-5 | - | - | TRBJ2-1
TGTGCCAGCAGCGCCGGGACTAGCCCTTACAATGAGCAGTTCTTC | CASSAGTSPYNEQFF | TRBV5-8 | - | TRBD2 | TRBJ2-1
TGTGCCAGGGCTGTAGACAGGGAAACTTTTTATGGCTACACCTTC | CARAVDRETFYGYTF | TRBV5-3 | - | TRBD1 | TRBJ1-2
TGTGCCAGCAGTGGGCAGGGGGCTCTGGGAAACATTCAGTACTTC | CASSGQGALGNIQYF | TRBV28 | - | TRBD1 | TRBJ2-4
TGTGCCAGCAGCTTATCTTCGGGGGGTGACCGGGAAAAACTGTTTTTT | CASSLSSGGDREKLFF | TRBV7-9 | - | - | TRBJ1-4
TGTGCCAGCAGCAAAGCGCATTCAGGGCAGGGGGCCCTTGACACCGGGGAGCTGTTTTTT | CASSKAHSGQGALDTGELFF | TRBV21-1 | once | - | TRBJ2-2
TGTGCCAGCAGGTGGGGACAGGGAGGCACAGATACGCAGTATTTT | CASRWGQGGTDTQYF | TRBV5-5 | - | TRBD1 | TRBJ2-3
TGTGCCAGTAGTGCCTCACAGGGGGCGCGGAGCACTGAAGCTTTCTTT | CASSASQGARSTEAFF | TRBV19 | - | TRBD1 | TRBJ1-1
TGTGCCAGCAGCTCCCACCGGACAGGGGGTAACTATGGCTACACCTTC | CASSSHRTGGNYGYTF | TRBV7-9 | - | TRBD1 | TRBJ1-2
TGTGCCACTTGGGCGGGAGGGCTCTCCTACGAGCAGTACTTC | CATWAGGLSYEQYF | TRBV10-3 | - | TRBD2 | TRBJ2-7
TGTGCCAGCAGGCTATACACAGATACGCAGTATTTT | CASRLYTDTQYF | TRBV12-3/TRBV12-4 | once | - | TRBJ2-3
TGTGCCAGCTCACCAGCGGGAGGGCTTCCAGATACGCAGTATTTT | CASSPAGGLPDTQYF | TRBV18 | - | TRBD2 | TRBJ2-3
TGTGCCAGTAGTATACTCGCAGGTAATCAGCCCCAGCATTTT | CASSILAGNQPQHF | TRBV19 | - | - | TRBJ1-5
TGTGCCAGCAGCTGGGGGGGGCTGGACAAAAACATTCAGTACTTC | CASSWGGLDKNIQYF | TRBV6-6 | - | - | TRBJ2-4
TGTGCCAGCAGTGGCGGTAATTCACCCCTCCACTTT | CASSGGNSPLHF | TRBV2 | once | - | TRBJ1-6
TGTGCCAGCAGCCAAGAAGGGGTACACGAGCAGTACTTC | CASSQEGVHEQYF | TRBV3-1/TRBV3-2 | once | - | TRBJ2-7
TGTGCCAGCAGCCTTTCTACAGAGAACACTGAAGCTTTCTTT | CASSLSTENTEAFF | TRBV28 | - | - | TRBJ1-1
TGTGCCAGCAGCTCCACTAGCGGGAGAAGCACAGATACGCAGTATTTT | CASSSTSGRSTDTQYF | TRBV3-1/TRBV3-2 | - | TRBD2 | TRBJ2-3
TGCGCCAGCAGCCAAGGGAGTTTTTCGACAGATACGCAGTATTTT | CASSQGSFSTDTQYF | TRBV4-3 | - | - | TRBJ2-3
TGCGCCAGCAGCCAAGATAGAGCCAGGGGCGAAAAACTGTTTTTT | CASSQDRARGEKLFF | TRBV4-3 | once | - | TRBJ1-4
TGTGCCAGCAGAAAGGGACTAGCGGGAGCCGGTGAGCAGTTCTTC | CASRKGLAGAGEQFF | TRBV6-5 | - | TRBD2 | TRBJ2-1
TGTGCCAGCAGCCGAGCCCTCGAGCAGTACTTC | CASSRALEQYF | TRBV21-1 | - | - | TRBJ2-7
TGTGCCACCAGCGGAAGGACTAGCGACCCCAGGGATTACAATGAGCAGTTCTTC | CATSGRTSDPRDYNEQFF | TRBV15 | - | TRBD2 | TRBJ2-1
TGTGCCAGTACAGATTCTAGCGGGGGACGAAACTACGAGCAGTACTTC | CASTDSSGGRNYEQYF | TRBV13 | - | TRBD2 | TRBJ2-7
TGTGCCAGCAGTTACCCCGGACTAGCGGGAGGTTTAGGGTACAATGAGCAGTTCTTC | CASSYPGLAGGLGYNEQFF | TRBV6-2/TRBV6-3 | - | TRBD2 | TRBJ2-1
TGCGCCAGCAGCTTGTCGGGCAGTGGAGGGTATGGCTACACCTTC | CASSLSGSGGYGYTF | TRBV5-1 | - | - | TRBJ1-2
TGTGCCAGCAGCCAAGATTCGTACGGACGAGGACTAAGCACAGATACGCAGTATTTT | CASSQDSYGRGLSTDTQYF | TRBV3-1/TRBV3-2 | - | - | TRBJ2-3
TGTGCCAGCAGCCGAAACAGGGTTCGGGCCTACGAGCAGTACTTC | CASSRNRVRAYEQYF | TRBV14 | - | - | TRBJ2-7
TGTGCCAGCAGTTACCTAGACCAAGAGACCCAGTACTTC | CASSYLDQETQYF | TRBV6-5 | - | - | TRBJ2-5
TGTGCCAGCAGTCTAAAACAGGGAATGTCTAGAAGGAGCTCCTACGAGCAGTACTTC | CASSLKQGMSRRSSYEQYF | TRBV27 | - | - | TRBJ2-7
TGTGCCAGCAGCTTGGACAGGGGGCAGGATTCACCCCTCCACTTT | CASSLDRGQDSPLHF | TRBV5-4 | once | TRBD1 | TRBJ1-6
TGCGCCAGCAGCTTGGAGGGGACAGGGTCTGAGACCCAGTACTTC | CASSLEGTGSETQYF | TRBV5-1 | few | TRBD1 | TRBJ2-5
TGTGCCAGCAGCTTTGTTGGACAGTCCTATGGCTACACCTTC | CASSFVGQSYGYTF | TRBV7-9 | - | - | TRBJ1-2
TGTGCCAGCAGCCAAGATGCCCCCAGGGTTCGCCCCAACACTGAAGCTTTCTTT | CASSQDAPRVRPNTEAFF | TRBV3-1/TRBV3-2 | once | - | TRBJ1-1
TGTGCCAGCAGTGATTTCTTTACAGCCTCCTACGAGCAGTACTTC | CASSDFFTASYEQYF | TRBV6-1 | few | - | TRBJ2-7
TGTGCCAGCAGCTTCTTTTTTAGGGGGACAAATACCGGGGAGCTGTTTTTT | CASSFFFRGTNTGELFF | TRBV5-6 | few | - | TRBJ2-2
TGTGCCAGTAGTCGTGGCGGGTCCCGAAGCTCCTACAATGAGCAGTTCTTC | CASSRGGSRSSYNEQFF | TRBV19 | - | - | TRBJ2-1
TGTGCCAGCTCACCCACAGGGCCTTCCTACGAGCAGTACTTC | CASSPTGPSYEQYF | TRBV18 | - | - | TRBJ2-7
TGTGCCAGCAGCCACCCGGGACACCAGAACACTGAAGCTTTCTTT | CASSHPGHQNTEAFF | TRBV3-1/TRBV3-2 | - | - | TRBJ1-1
TGTGCCAGCAGCCAACTGACAGGGGGTGCCTACGAGCAGTACTTC | CASSQLTGGAYEQYF | TRBV4-2 | - | TRBD1 | TRBJ2-7
TGTGCCAGCAGACGGGGACAGGACCCAAACTATGGCTACACCTTC | CASRRGQDPNYGYTF | TRBV6-6 | - | TRBD1 | TRBJ1-2
TGTGCCAGCAGCGATGTCAACAGGGGAAGAAGCACTGAAGCTTTCTTT | CASSDVNRGRSTEAFF | TRBV6-2/TRBV6-3 | - | TRBD1 | TRBJ1-1
TGTGCCAGCAGTTCCCGACAGGGAGCCTACAATGAGCAGTTCTTC | CASSSRQGAYNEQFF | TRBV6-5 | - | TRBD1 | TRBJ2-1
TGTGCCAGCTCACCGGGACAGGCCCAAGAGACCCAGTACTTC | CASSPGQAQETQYF | TRBV18 | - | TRBD1 | TRBJ2-5
TGTGCCAGCAGCTCCGGGATCAATCAGCCCCAGCATTTT | CASSSGINQPQHF | TRBV11-1 | - | - | TRBJ1-5
TGTGCCAGCACGTTTCGCGGACTAGCGGGAAACGAGCAGTACTTC | CASTFRGLAGNEQYF | TRBV2 | - | TRBD2 | TRBJ2-7
TGTGCCAGTAGTACTCTACAGGGGGGAAACTATGGCTACACCTTC | CASSTLQGGNYGYTF | TRBV19 | - | TRBD1 | TRBJ1-2
TGCGCCAGCAGCCAAGGGGACAGGGTTGGGGAGCAGTACTTC | CASSQGDRVGEQYF | TRBV4-1 | - | TRBD1 | TRBJ2-7